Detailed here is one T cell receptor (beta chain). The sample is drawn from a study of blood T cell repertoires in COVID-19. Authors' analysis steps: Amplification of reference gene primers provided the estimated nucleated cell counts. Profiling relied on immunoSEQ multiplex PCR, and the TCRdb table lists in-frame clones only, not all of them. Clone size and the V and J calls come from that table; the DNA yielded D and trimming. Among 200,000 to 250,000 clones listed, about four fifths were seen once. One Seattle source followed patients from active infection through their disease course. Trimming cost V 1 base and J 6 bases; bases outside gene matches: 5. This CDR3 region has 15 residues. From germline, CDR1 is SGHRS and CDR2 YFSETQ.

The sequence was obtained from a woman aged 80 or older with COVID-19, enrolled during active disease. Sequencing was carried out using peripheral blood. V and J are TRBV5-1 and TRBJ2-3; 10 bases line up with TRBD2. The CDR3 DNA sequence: TGCGCCAGCAGCTTGCAGGTAGCGGGAGGCGATACGCAGTATTTT. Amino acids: CASSLQVAGGDTQYF.